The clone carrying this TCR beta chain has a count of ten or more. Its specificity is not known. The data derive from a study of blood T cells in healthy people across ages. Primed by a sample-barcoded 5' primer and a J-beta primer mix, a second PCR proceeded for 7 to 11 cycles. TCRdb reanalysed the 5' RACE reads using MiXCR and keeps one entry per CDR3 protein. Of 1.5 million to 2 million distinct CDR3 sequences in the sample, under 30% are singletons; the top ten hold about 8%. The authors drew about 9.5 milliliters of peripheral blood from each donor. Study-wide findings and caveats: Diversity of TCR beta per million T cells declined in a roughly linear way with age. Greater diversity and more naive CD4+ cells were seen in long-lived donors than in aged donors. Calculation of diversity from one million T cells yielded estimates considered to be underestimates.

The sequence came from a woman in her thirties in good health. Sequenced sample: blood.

The CDR3 sequence: CASSVGDYGYTF. In nucleotides, the CDR3 is TGTGCCAGCAGTGTCGGAGACTATGGCTACACCTTC. This chain uses TRBV9 with TRBJ1-2; D is ambiguous. Trimming left V 5 bases short and J 3 bases short, with 8 bases between. CDR3 size: 12 residues. The germline V gene encodes CDR1 SGDLS and CDR2 YYNGEE.